The source of this T cell receptor beta chain is a study of blood T cell repertoires in COVID-19. Study context: T cells, B-cell-depleted T cells, or PBMCs supplied cDNA or gDNA.

Individuals aged roughly 18 to 95 years were recruited from about two dozen US areas. Participants were placed into cohorts based on the clinical history they reported. Authors' data handling: Nucleated cell number was recorded as an estimate derived from reference gene primer amplification. Method: immunoSEQ multiplex PCR; TCRdb's copy keeps in-frame clones and lacks some. The DNA was the basis for D and trimming; V, J and clone size are from that table. The sample has 310,000 or so clones, more than 80% seen once. Trimming took 6 bases from V and 4 from J; bases not matched to a gene: 11. Germline loops: CDR1 MNHNY, CDR2 SVGAGI (reference sequence). The CDR3 is 15 amino acids.

This receptor was obtained from a woman in her thirties who had recovered from COVID-19. This chain connects TRBV6-6 to TRBJ1-2; 7 bases agree with TRBD1. The sequencing sample was made of PBMCs or T cells enriched from blood (not recorded which). CDR3 amino acids: CASSALQGESYGYTF. The CDR3 bases are TGTGCCAGCAGCGCTCTGCAGGGGGAAAGCTATGGCTACACCTTC.